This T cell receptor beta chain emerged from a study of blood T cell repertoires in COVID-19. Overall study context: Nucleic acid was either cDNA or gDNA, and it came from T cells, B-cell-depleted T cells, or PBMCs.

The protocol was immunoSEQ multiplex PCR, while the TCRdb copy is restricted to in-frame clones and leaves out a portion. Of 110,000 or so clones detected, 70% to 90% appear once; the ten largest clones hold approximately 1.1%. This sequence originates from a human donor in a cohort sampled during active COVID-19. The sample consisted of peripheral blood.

The CDR3 coding sequence is TGCAGCGTTGGCGGACAGGGGGCGAGCGGCTACACCTTC. It encodes CSVGGQGASGYTF. The chain uses TRBV29-1 and TRBJ1-2; 11 nucleotides line up with TRBD1. Germline values: CDR1 SQVTM, CDR2 ANQGSEA. The CDR3 consists of 13 residues. Unmatched junction bases numbered 6, after V lost 4 bases and J lost 8 bases.